This TCR beta chain was sequenced for a study of blood T cell repertoires in COVID-19. In the study overall: PBMCs, B-cell-depleted T cells, or T cells provided the cDNA or gDNA that made up the material.

Sequencing was performed with immunoSEQ multiplex PCR; in TCRdb, only in-frame clones are kept and a portion is missing. The sample has about 40,000 clones, under 90% seen once. Germline V gene lookup returns CDR1 LNHDA and CDR2 SQIVND (reference sequence). CDR3 size: 17 residues. V shed 6 bases and J 4 bases; nucleotides not matched to a gene: 12. The clonotype comes from a man in his fifties with active COVID-19. The rearrangement links TRBV19 to TRBJ2-2; 9 bases are a match to TRBD2. Sequencing was carried out using peripheral blood. The CDR3 here is CASSPPLAGLFTGELFF. CDR3 coding DNA: TGTGCCAGTAGCCCACCTCTAGCGGGGTTATTCACCGGGGAGCTGTTTTTT.